This T cell receptor (beta chain) came from a study of CXCR3-negative and CXCR3-positive naive CD8 T cells. Notes on the study in general: Cryopreserved cells showed partially decreased CXCR3 expression, and most assays used fresh PBMCs. The study inferred TCR strength from TRB CDR3 properties and found comparable surface CD5 between naive subsets. When CXCR3-positive naive cells were set against CXCR3-negative naive cells, the former had more hydrophobic TRB CDR3s. Memory, not naive, CXCR3-negative and CXCR3-positive cells differed in TRBV-TRBJ usage.

The TRB cDNA libraries were prepared by 5' RACE with UMI labels. No DNA is given; TCRdb re-called the 5' RACE reads and lists each CDR3 protein once. Here the sample table reports about 98,000 distinct CDR3 sequences. The CDR3 extends over 11 amino acids. CDR1 DFQATT and CDR2 SNEGSKA come from the germline V gene (reference sequence). About this clonotype itself: Its antigen is not identified.

Sequencing input: naive CXCR3+ CD8+ T cells from blood. Subset in this sample: CD45RO-CCR7+CD27+CD95- naive CD8+ T cells expressing CXCR3 (TNR3+). The sequence was obtained from a human donor in good health. Some clones in this sample may be carry-over from other donors' samples. The J gene is TRBJ2-7, the V gene TRBV20-1. The CDR3 here is CSAGSSYEQYF.